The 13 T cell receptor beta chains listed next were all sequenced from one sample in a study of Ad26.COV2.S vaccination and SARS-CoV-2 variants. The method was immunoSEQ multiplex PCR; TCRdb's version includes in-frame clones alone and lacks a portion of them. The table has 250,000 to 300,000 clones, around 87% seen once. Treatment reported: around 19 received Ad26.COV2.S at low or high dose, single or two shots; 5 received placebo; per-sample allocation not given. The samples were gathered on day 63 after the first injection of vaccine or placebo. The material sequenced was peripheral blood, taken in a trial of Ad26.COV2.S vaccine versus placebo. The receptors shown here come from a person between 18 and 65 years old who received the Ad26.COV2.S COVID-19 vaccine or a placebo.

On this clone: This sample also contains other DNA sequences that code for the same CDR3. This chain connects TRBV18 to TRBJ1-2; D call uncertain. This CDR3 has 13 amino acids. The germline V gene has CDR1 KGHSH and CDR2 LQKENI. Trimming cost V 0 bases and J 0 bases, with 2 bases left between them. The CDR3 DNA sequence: TGTGCCAGCTCACCACCGGCTAACTATGGCTACACCTTC. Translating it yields CASSPPANYGYTF.

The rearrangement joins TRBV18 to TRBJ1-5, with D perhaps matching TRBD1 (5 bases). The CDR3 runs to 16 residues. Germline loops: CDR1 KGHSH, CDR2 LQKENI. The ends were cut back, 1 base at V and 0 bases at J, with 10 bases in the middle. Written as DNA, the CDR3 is TGTGCCAGCTCACCACGCAGACAGTCTAGCAATCAGCCCCAGCATTTT. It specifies CASSPRRQSSNQPQHF.

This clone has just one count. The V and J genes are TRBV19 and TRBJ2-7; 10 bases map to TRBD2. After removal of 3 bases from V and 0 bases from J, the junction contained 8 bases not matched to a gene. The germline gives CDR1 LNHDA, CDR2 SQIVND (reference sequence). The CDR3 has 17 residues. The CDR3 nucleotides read TGTGCCAGTAGTATGGGAAGGACTAGCGGAGGCTCCTACGAGCAGTACTTC. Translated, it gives CASSMGRTSGGSYEQYF.

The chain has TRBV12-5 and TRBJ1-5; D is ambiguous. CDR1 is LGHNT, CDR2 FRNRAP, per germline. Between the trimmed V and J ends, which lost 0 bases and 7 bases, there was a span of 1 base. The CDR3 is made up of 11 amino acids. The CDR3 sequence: CASGLVQPQHF. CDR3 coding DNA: TGTGCTAGTGGTTTGGTGCAGCCCCAGCATTTT.

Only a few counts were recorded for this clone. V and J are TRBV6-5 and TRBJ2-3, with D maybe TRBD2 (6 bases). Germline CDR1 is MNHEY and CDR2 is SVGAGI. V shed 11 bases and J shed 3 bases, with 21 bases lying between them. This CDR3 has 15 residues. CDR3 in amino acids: CAVTAGRGLTDTQYF. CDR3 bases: TGTGCCGTTACCGCCGGGAGAGGGTTAACAGATACGCAGTATTTT.

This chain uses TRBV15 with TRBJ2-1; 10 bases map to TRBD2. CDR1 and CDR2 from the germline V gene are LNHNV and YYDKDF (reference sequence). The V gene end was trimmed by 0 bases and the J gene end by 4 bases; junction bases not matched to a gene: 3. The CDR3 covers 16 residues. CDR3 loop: CATSRDTSGNYNEQFF. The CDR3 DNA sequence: TGTGCCACCAGCAGAGATACTAGCGGGAATTACAATGAGCAGTTCTTC.

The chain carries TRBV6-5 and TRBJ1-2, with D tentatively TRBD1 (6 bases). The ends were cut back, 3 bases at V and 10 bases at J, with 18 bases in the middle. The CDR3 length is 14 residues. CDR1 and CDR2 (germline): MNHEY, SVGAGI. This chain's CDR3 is CASSYSHRQADYTF. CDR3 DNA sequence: TGTGCCAGCAGTTATTCTCATAGACAGGCCGACTACACCTTC.

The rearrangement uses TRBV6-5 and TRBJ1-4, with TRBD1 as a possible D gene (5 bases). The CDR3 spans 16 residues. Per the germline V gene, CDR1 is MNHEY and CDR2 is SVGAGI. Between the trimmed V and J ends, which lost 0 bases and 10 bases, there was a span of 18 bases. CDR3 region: CASSYSMSLGGGKLFF. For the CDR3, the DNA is TGTGCCAGCAGTTACTCGATGAGTTTGGGGGGTGGAAAACTGTTTTTT.

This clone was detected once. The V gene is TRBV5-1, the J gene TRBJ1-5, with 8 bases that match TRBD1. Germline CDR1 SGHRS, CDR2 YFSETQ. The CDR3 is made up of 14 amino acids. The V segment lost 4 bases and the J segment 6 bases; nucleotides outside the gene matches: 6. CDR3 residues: CASSPTGVGQPQHF. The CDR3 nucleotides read TGCGCCAGCAGCCCGACAGGGGTCGGTCAGCCCCAGCATTTT.

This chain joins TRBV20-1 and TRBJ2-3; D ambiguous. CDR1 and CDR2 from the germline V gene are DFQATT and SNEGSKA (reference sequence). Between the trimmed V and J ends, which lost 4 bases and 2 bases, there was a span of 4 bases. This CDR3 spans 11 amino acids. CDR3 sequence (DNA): TGCAGTGCTACCGACACAGATACGCAGTATTTT. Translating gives CSATDTDTQYF.

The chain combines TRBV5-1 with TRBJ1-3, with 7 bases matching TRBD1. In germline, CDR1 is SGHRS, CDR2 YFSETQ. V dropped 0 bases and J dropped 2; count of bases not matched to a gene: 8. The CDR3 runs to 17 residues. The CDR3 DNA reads TGCGCCAGCAGCTTGGAATCGCAGGGGGTTGCTGGAAACACCATATATTTT. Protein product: CASSLESQGVAGNTIYF.

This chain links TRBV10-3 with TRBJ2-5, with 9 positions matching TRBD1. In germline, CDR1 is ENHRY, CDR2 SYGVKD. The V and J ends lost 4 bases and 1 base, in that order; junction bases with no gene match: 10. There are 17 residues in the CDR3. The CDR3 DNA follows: TGTGCCATCAGTGCGGGACAGGGCCGAGGAACCCAAGAGACCCAGTACTTC. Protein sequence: CAISAGQGRGTQETQYF.

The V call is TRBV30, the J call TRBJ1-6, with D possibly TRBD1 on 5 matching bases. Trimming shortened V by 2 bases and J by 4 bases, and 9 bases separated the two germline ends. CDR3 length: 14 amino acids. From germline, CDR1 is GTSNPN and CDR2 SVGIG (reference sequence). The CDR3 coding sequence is TGTGCCTGGAGTCTCGGGGCATATAATTCACCCCTCCACTTT. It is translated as CAWSLGAYNSPLHF. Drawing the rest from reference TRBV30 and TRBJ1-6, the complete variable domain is SQTIHQWPATLVQPVGSPLSLECTVEGTSNPNLYWYRQAAGRGLQLLFYSVGIGQISSEVPQNLSASRPQDRQFILSSKKLLLSDSGFYLCAWSLGAYNSPLHFGNGTRLTVT.